Each of the 17 T cell receptor beta chains below was sequenced from the same sample in a study of cytomegalovirus exposure and HLA in healthy donors. Both 60 Vbeta primers and 13 Jbeta primers went into the PCR. Only in-frame clones appear in the TCRdb table, and some are missing; sequencing was by immunoSEQ multiplex PCR. This table has tens of thousands of clones, over 55% appearing once. The sample comprised PBMCs. These receptors were obtained from a man aged 55 to 70 in good health and CMV-seropositive.

This clone occurred a few times. This chain connects TRBV2 to TRBJ2-1; 13 bases map to TRBD2. V was clipped by 7 bases and J by 8 bases; unmatched bases: 5. CDR1 SNHLY and CDR2 FYNNEI come from the germline V gene. The CDR3 extends over 14 amino acids. The CDR3 is CASKGLAGADEQFF. In DNA form, the CDR3 reads TGTGCCAGCAAAGGACTAGCGGGAGCTGATGAGCAGTTCTTC.

The sample holds a few counts of this clone. The chain carries TRBV13 and TRBJ2-5; TRBD1 aligns across 8 bases. Per the germline V gene, CDR1 is PRHDT and CDR2 is FYEKMQ (reference sequence). The length of the CDR3 is 15 residues. Trimming took 2 bases from V and 4 from J; bases not matched to a gene: 6. Written as DNA, the CDR3 is TGTGCCAGCAGCTTAACAACAGGGGGATTAGAGACCCAGTACTTC. Translation gives CASSLTTGGLETQYF.

The V call is TRBV7-9, the J call TRBJ1-5; D is uncertain. CDR3 length equals 14 residues. The germline V gene encodes CDR1 SEHNR and CDR2 FQNEAQ (reference sequence). Between the trimmed V and J ends, which lost 3 bases and 4 bases, there was a span of 10 bases. The CDR3 DNA sequence: TGTGCCAGCAGCTTTGGCGGGTTGAATCAGCCCCAGCATTTT. Protein product: CASSFGGLNQPQHF.

V is TRBV7-3 and J is TRBJ1-2; 7 bases are a match to TRBD1. This CDR3 is 13 amino acids long. With 5 bases clipped from V and 8 bases from J, the junction kept 8 bases outside the gene matches. The germline V gene has CDR1 SGHTA and CDR2 FQGTGA. CDR3 coding DNA: TGTGCCAGCAGCACTAGACAGGGCCAGGGCTACACCTTC. Encoded protein: CASSTRQGQGYTF.

The chain has TRBV9 and TRBJ2-7, with 7 bases identical to TRBD2. Germline V gives CDR1 SGDLS, CDR2 YYNGEE. CDR3 length: 15 amino acids. The ends lost 4 bases at V and 1 base at J; junction bases unmatched: 8. The CDR3 region is CASSPGPGGSYEQYF. In nucleotides, the CDR3 is TGTGCCAGCAGCCCCGGACCCGGGGGGTCCTACGAGCAGTACTTC.

This clone occurred a few times. This chain uses TRBV30 with TRBJ1-3; possibly TRBD1 for D (6 bases). There are 13 residues in the CDR3. Germline assignment: CDR1 GTSNPN and CDR2 SVGIG (reference sequence). The V and J ends lost 8 bases and 2 bases respectively, with 13 bases between them. CDR3: CATRQVPGNTIYF. The CDR3 region has the DNA TGTGCCACACGACAGGTGCCTGGAAACACCATATATTTT.

The chain recombines TRBV18 with TRBJ1-1; D perhaps matches TRBD1 (6 bases). Germline values: CDR1 KGHSH, CDR2 LQKENI. V was pared by 2 bases and J by 7 bases, with 20 bases between. The CDR3 has 16 residues. CDR3 residues: CASSPSNRASLVEAFF. As DNA, the CDR3 is TGTGCCAGCTCACCAAGTAACAGGGCAAGTTTGGTTGAAGCTTTCTTT.

The V call is TRBV5-1, the J call TRBJ1-1; D is perhaps TRBD1 (6 bases). The germline CDR1 and CDR2 sequences are SGHRS and YFSETQ. The CDR3 has 15 amino acids. Trimming pared 2 bases from V and 3 bases from J, leaving 14 bases between. The CDR3 reads CASSLRQAGDTEAFF. The CDR3 nucleotides read TGCGCCAGCAGCTTAAGACAGGCCGGAGACACTGAAGCTTTCTTT.

The chain joins TRBV5-4 to TRBJ2-1, with D unresolved. Germline assignment: CDR1 SGHNT and CDR2 YYREEE (reference sequence). The CDR3 runs 12 residues. The ends were cut back, 3 bases at V and 9 bases at J, with 10 bases in the middle. The CDR3 protein is CASSSLVGEQFF. The CDR3 DNA reads TGTGCCAGCAGCTCGCTAGTGGGTGAGCAGTTCTTC.

This clone appeared a few times. CDR3 protein: CASSSPDRPYEQYF. CDR3 DNA: TGTGCCAGCAGTTCACCGGACAGACCCTACGAGCAGTACTTC. This rearrangement joins TRBV28 to TRBJ2-7, with D tentatively TRBD1 (6 bases). This CDR3 is built from 14 residues. Trimming shortened V by 4 bases and J by 2 bases, and 12 bases separated the two germline ends. Germline V gene data show CDR1 as MDHEN and CDR2 as SYDVKM.

This chain connects TRBV6-1 to TRBJ2-7, with D perhaps TRBD1 (6 bases). CDR3 size: 14 residues. Deletions cut 6 bases from V and 0 bases from J, with 12 bases between. The germline CDR1 and CDR2 sequences are MNHNS and SASEGT. The CDR3: CASRAGTSSYEQYF. The CDR3 DNA is TGTGCCAGCAGGGCCGGGACATCCTCCTACGAGCAGTACTTC.

This clone was counted between two and nine times. The J gene is TRBJ2-3, the V gene TRBV7-2; tentative D call: TRBD2 (6 bases). The germline V and J ends were trimmed by 2 bases and 2 bases, with 8 bases remaining between them. Germline V gene lookup returns CDR1 SGHTA and CDR2 FQGNSA. This CDR3 has 14 amino acids. In DNA, the CDR3 is TGTGCCAGCAGCTTACTGGACTACACAGATACGCAGTATTTT. It encodes CASSLLDYTDTQYF.

This clone has just a few counts. The V and J genes are TRBV10-3 and TRBJ1-1; D remains ambiguous. V lost 3 bases and J lost 1, with 9 bases in between. The V gene's germline CDR1 is ENHRY and CDR2 SYGVKD. This CDR3 comprises 14 residues. The CDR3 sequence is CAISERGGNTEAFF. The CDR3 DNA follows: TGTGCCATCAGTGAACGGGGAGGGAACACTGAAGCTTTCTTT.

This clone was seen only a few times. CDR3 residues: CASSLLGLAPETQYF. The CDR3 DNA sequence: TGTGCCAGCAGTTTATTAGGACTAGCCCCAGAGACCCAGTACTTC. The rearrangement uses TRBV27 and TRBJ2-5; 8 positions agree with TRBD2. Germline values: CDR1 MNHEY, CDR2 SMNVEV (reference sequence). This CDR3 is built from 15 residues. V trimming: 1 base; J trimming: 4 bases; junction bases outside the gene matches: 5.

The chain employs TRBV2 and TRBJ2-3, with 9 bases matching TRBD2. CDR1 is SNHLY and CDR2 is FYNNEI in the germline V gene. The J segment lost 5 bases and the V segment lost 4 bases, leaving 16 bases of the junction unmatched. The CDR3 spans 18 residues. Written as DNA, the CDR3 is TGTGCCAGCAGTGGTATATTCCTTAGCGGGAGCGGGGGAGATACGCAGTATTTT. Its protein product is CASSGIFLSGSGGDTQYF.

By its share, this clone is medium-sized. The chain carries TRBV10-3 and TRBJ2-7; TRBD1 aligns across 7 bases. Trimming at V came to 6 bases and at J to 7 bases, leaving 15 bases not matched to a gene. The CDR3 extends over 15 amino acids. CDR1 and CDR2 (germline): ENHRY, SYGVKD. Here the CDR3 DNA reads TGTGCCATCAGATCCATAATACAGGGGTCGGGGGAGCAGTACTTC. Translating gives CAIRSIIQGSGEQYF.

This chain connects TRBV11-2 to TRBJ2-5; TRBD2 agrees at 7 bases. The CDR3 has 15 residues. V trimming: 3 bases; J trimming: 5 bases; junction bases outside the gene matches: 9. CDR1 SGHAT and CDR2 FQNNGV come from the germline V gene. The DNA of the CDR3 is TGTGCCAGCAGCTTCCAAACCGGGAGGAGGGAGACCCAGTACTTC. This codes for CASSFQTGRRETQYF.